This record concerns one TCR beta chain sequence. Its antigen is not identified. Individual cDNA molecules carried attached unique molecular identifiers. TCRdb recomputed calls from the 5' RACE reads with MiXCR, one row per CDR3 protein. Among tens of thousands of distinct CDR3 sequences listed, around 18% were seen once. This CDR3 contains 15 residues. The ends lost 0 bases at V and 7 bases at J; junction bases unmatched: 9. The germline V gene encodes CDR1 MNHEY and CDR2 SVGAGI. This specimen belongs to a study of early T cells in non-severe SARS-CoV-2 infection. The overall study: Chains were not paired, and sequencing was done on bulk RNA from unsorted whole blood.

The study, taken as a whole, reports: Sequences matched to VDJdb favored anti-spike CD8 responses, while private and CD4 specificities were missed.

The chain is built from TRBV6-5 and TRBJ2-7; 7 bases match TRBD2. Sample: whole blood, taken at baseline. The clonotype was recovered from an adult who was a healthcare worker with PCR-confirmed SARS-CoV-2 infection or an uninfected control (not recorded which). The CDR3, as DNA: TGTGCCAGCAGTTACTCGAGGCGCCCTAGCGGAGAGCAGTACTTC. It yields the protein CASSYSRRPSGEQYF.